This T cell receptor beta chain was recorded in a study of blood T cells in healthy people across ages. This clonotype was found a few times. With 4 bases clipped from V and 0 bases from J, the junction kept 9 bases outside the gene matches. The CDR3 sequence is 17 residues long. It was with a sample-barcoded 5' primer and a J-beta primer mix that a second PCR of roughly 7 to 12 cycles was run. Each cDNA molecule, via a template-switch adaptor with 12 random nucleotides, was tagged. From the 5' RACE reads, TCRdb called clonotypes with MiXCR, one entry per CDR3 protein. Of hundreds of thousands of distinct CDR3 sequences listed, 24% are singletons. This sample also belongs to another study, concerning T cells of mothers and their children. That paper notes: All donors were healthy and Caucasian; they were a few mothers and their six children. cDNA was made from all extracted RNA, roughly 1.4 ug per 15 ul.

The origin of this receptor is a boy aged 10-17 years in good health. Sequenced sample: blood. The J gene is TRBJ1-3, the V gene TRBV12-3 or TRBV12-4; TRBD1 agrees at 7 bases. The CDR3 reads CASSWSGTVISGNTIYF. The CDR3 nucleotides are TGTGCCAGCAGTTGGAGCGGGACAGTTATCTCTGGAAACACCATATATTTT.